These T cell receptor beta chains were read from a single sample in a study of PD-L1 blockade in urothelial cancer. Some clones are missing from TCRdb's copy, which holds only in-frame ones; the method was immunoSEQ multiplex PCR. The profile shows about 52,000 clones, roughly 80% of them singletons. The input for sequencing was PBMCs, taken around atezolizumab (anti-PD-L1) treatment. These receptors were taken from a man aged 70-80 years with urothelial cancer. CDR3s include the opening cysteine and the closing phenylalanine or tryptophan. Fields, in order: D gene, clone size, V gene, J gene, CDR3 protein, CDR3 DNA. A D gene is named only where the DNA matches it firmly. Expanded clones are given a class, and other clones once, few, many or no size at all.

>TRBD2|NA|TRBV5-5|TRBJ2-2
CASSPRQRTTSGKNTGELFF
TGTGCCAGCAGCCCACGACAGAGGACGACTAGCGGGAAGAACACCGGGGAGCTGTTTTTT
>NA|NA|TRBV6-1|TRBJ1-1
CASSTGNEAFF
TGTGCCAGCAGTACAGGGAATGAAGCTTTCTTT
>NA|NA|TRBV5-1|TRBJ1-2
CASSLAVGNQASYTF
TGCGCCAGCAGCTTGGCTGTCGGAAACCAGGCTAGCTACACCTTC
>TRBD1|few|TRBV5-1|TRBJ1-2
CASSPGGDRVPLNYGYTF
TGCGCCAGCAGCCCGGGCGGGGACAGGGTCCCTTTGAACTATGGCTACACCTTC
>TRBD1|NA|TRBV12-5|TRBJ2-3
CASGTTGTGGPDTQYF
TGTGCTAGTGGAACTACCGGGACAGGGGGTCCTGATACGCAGTATTTT
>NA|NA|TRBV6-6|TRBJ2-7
CASSTTEGFSYEQYF
TGTGCCAGCTCAACTACTGAGGGATTCTCCTACGAGCAGTACTTC
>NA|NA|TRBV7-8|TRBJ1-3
CASEQQGSGNTIYF
TGTGCCAGCGAACAACAGGGCTCTGGAAACACCATATATTTT
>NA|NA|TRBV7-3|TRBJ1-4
CASGPTRGGENEKLFF
TGTGCCAGCGGACCTACCAGGGGTGGGGAGAATGAAAAACTGTTTTTT
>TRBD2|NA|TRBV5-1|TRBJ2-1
CASSFSGGAYNEQFF
TGCGCCAGCAGCTTTAGCGGGGGAGCCTACAATGAGCAGTTCTTC
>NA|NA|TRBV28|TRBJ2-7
CASSSPKRAAYEQYF
TGTGCCAGCAGTTCCCCAAAGCGGGCCGCCTACGAGCAGTACTTC
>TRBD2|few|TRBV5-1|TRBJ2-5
CASSRTSGRPKETQYF
TGCGCCAGCAGCCGGACTAGCGGGAGACCAAAAGAGACCCAGTACTTC
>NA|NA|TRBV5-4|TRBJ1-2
CASSSLRQADFYYGYTF
TGTGCCAGCAGCTCCCTAAGACAGGCCGATTTTTATTATGGCTACACCTTC
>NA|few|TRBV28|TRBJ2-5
CASSPVGVGVGETQYF
TGTGCCAGCAGCCCCGTAGGGGTCGGAGTGGGGGAGACCCAGTACTTC
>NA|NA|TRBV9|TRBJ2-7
CASSVEGRGIDEQYF
TGTGCCAGCAGCGTAGAGGGCAGGGGAATAGACGAGCAGTACTTC
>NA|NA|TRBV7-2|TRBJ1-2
CASSLGWGRTFSGYTF
TGTGCCAGCAGCTTAGGCTGGGGGCGCACTTTTAGCGGCTACACCTTC
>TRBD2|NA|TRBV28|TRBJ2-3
CASSPGLAGADTQYF
TGTGCCAGCAGCCCCGGACTAGCGGGAGCTGATACGCAGTATTTT
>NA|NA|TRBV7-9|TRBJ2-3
CASSFRGTDTQYF
TGTGCCAGCAGCTTCAGGGGCACAGATACGCAGTATTTT
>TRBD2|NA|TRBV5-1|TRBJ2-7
CASSLSASGSVYEQYF
TGCGCCAGCAGCTTGTCTGCTAGCGGGAGTGTCTACGAGCAGTACTTC
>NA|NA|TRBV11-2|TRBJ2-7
CASSLGGGGIYEQYF
TGTGCCAGCAGCTTGGGAGGGGGGGGTATCTACGAGCAGTACTTC
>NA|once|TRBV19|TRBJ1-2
CASSFRGGGYTF
TGTGCCAGTAGTTTCCGAGGGGGAGGCTACACCTTC
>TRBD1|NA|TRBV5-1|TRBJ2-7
CASSRGDRGSYEQYF
TGCGCCAGCAGCCGGGGGGACAGGGGATCCTACGAGCAGTACTTC
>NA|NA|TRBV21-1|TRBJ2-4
CASSSRDIGPTPLAKNIQYF
TGTGCCAGCAGCAGTCGGGACATAGGACCAACCCCCCTAGCCAAAAACATTCAGTACTTC
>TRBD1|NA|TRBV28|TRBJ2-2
CASGGQGGMGELFF
TGTGCCAGCGGGGGACAGGGAGGTATGGGGGAGCTGTTTTTT
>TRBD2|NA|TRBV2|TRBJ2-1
CASSVERAGGFF
TGTGCCAGCAGCGTGGAAAGGGCGGGGGGTTTCTTC
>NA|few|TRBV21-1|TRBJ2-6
CASSNSWTGRGANVLTF
TGTGCCAGCAGCAATAGCTGGACAGGGCGGGGGGCCAACGTCCTGACTTTC
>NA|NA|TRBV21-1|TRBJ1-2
CASSKGGGCNYGYTF
TGTGCCAGCAGCAAGGGGGGGGGATGTAACTATGGCTACACCTTC